This T cell receptor beta chain was identified during a study of T cells in Graves' hyperthyroidism and ophthalmopathy. V lost 6 bases and J lost 5, with 22 bases in between. The CDR3 is made up of 16 amino acids. The germline V gene encodes CDR1 MDHEN and CDR2 SYDVKM. Study-wide results and caveats: Ophthalmopathy onset followed model prediction by a median around six months.

As to this clonotype: As yet, its antigen is unknown.

Recently diagnosed hyperthyroidism of less than 2 months' duration affected patients aged 18 to 65. Progressors' blood was drawn at hyperthyroidism diagnosis, before ophthalmopathy symptoms. RNA transcripts provided the source from which TCR beta CDR3 regions were amplified. The HTBI primer set drove a first-round RT-PCR of the TCR CDR3. TCRdb re-called the multiplex PCR reads with MiXCR, one entry per CDR3 protein. The sample has 350,000 to 450,000 distinct CDR3 sequences; about 18% are singletons. The clonotype originates from a woman in her twenties or thirties with Graves' hyperthyroidism that later progressed to Graves' ophthalmopathy. This chain links TRBV28 with TRBJ1-1; D is perhaps TRBD1 (5 bases). Sequenced sample: blood. In DNA, the CDR3 is TGTGCCAGCAGCCGCCGGGGGGTGAAGGGAGGGACTGAAGCTTTCTTT. As protein: CASSRRGVKGGTEAFF.